This T cell receptor (beta chain) was recovered during a study of T cells expressing NK-cell markers. Study as a whole: All TCR beta repertoires analysed originated from sorted CD3+CD56+NKG2C+, CD3+CD56+NKG2C- and CD3+CD56-NKG2C+ T cells.

In the case of this clonotype: The antigen is not known.

Germline V gene lookup returns CDR1 SGHRS and CDR2 YFSETQ. The CDR3 sequence is 16 residues long. Production of TCR beta cDNA relied on 5'RACE template switching with UMIs. Reanalyzing the 5' RACE reads, TCRdb keeps one entry per CDR3 protein, without DNA. The sample totals 300,000 to 500,000 distinct CDR3 sequences; its top ten clones hold about 10%. Broader study findings: One observes that, in four donors, these clonotypes were also the leading ones within the CD3+CD56-NKG2C+ fraction.

Sequencing was performed on blood T cells: a sorted CD56 or NKG2C T cell subset, CD4+ or CD8+ T cells, or bulk PBMC T cells (not recorded which). The receptor comes from a woman between 50 and 59 years old in good health. The rearrangement joins TRBV5-1 to TRBJ2-5; TCRdb calls TRBD2, which cannot be checked without DNA. The CDR3 loop is CASSLDGTSGQETQYF.